This T cell receptor beta chain derives from a study of CD8+ T cells in alopecia areata. Extracted RNA was reverse transcribed, and the resulting cDNA served as sequencing template. The repertoire was sequenced with immunoSEQ multiplex PCR; TCRdb's copy has only in-frame clones and lacks some. The sample carries approximately 150,000 clones, roughly 58% recorded once. Sample treatment: oral pan-JAK inhibitor, 5-10 mg twice daily. This clone was counted only a few times. Trimming took 4 bases from V and 5 from J; bases not matched to a gene: 3. The CDR3 is 14 amino acids. The germline gives CDR1 MNHEY, CDR2 SVGAGI.

The specimen was CD4+ T cells sorted from blood, collected at week 56, from a patient treated with tofacitinib. V is TRBV6-5 and J is TRBJ2-3; 10 nucleotides agree with TRBD1. The clonotype comes from a human donor with alopecia areata. Here the CDR3 DNA reads TGTGCCAGCAGTTTAGGACAGGGGGGAGATACGCAGTATTTT. Amino acids: CASSLGQGGDTQYF.